A single sample is the source of the 9 T cell receptor beta chains below, sequenced in a study of blood T cell repertoires in COVID-19. Sequencing was performed with immunoSEQ multiplex PCR; in TCRdb, only in-frame clones are kept and a portion is missing. This repertoire shows approximately 360,000 clones, roughly 86% found once; its top ten account for 1.9%. The sequenced sample was PBMCs or T cells enriched from blood (not recorded which). All receptors come from a man aged 40-49 years in a cohort exposed to, infected with or recovered from COVID-19 (not recorded which).

The chain joins TRBV9 to TRBJ1-6, with D possibly TRBD1 on 5 matching bases. V lost 0 bases and J 7 bases, leaving 17 bases between the germline ends. This CDR3 spans 17 amino acids. CDR1 and CDR2 (germline): SGDLS, YYNGEE. The CDR3 loop is CASSVEGNVGFNSPLHF. CDR3 coding DNA: TGTGCCAGCAGCGTAGAGGGGAACGTGGGCTTCAATTCACCCCTCCACTTT.

Turning to this clone: An end of the junction differs from the germline gene, which may be a read error. The rearrangement uses TRBV7-9 and TRBJ2-7; D may be TRBD1 (6 bases). CDR3 length: 12 amino acids. CDR1 is SEHNR and CDR2 is FQNEAQ in the germline V gene (reference sequence). Written as DNA, the CDR3 is TGTGGAATCGGCAGGGGCTCCCACGAGCAGTACTTC. Protein: CGIGRGSHEQYF.

The gene calls are TRBV28 and TRBJ2-3, with 9 bases identical to TRBD1. The CDR3 runs 16 residues. V shed 5 bases and J 2 bases; nucleotides not matched to a gene: 8. Germline V gene data show CDR1 as MDHEN and CDR2 as SYDVKM. DNA of the CDR3: TGTGCCAGCAGTCCGAGCACAGGGGGCTCCACAGATACGCAGTATTTT. It encodes CASSPSTGGSTDTQYF. Drawing the rest from reference TRBV28 and TRBJ2-3, the complete variable domain is DVKVTQSSRYLVKRTGEKVFLECVQDMDHENMFWYRQDPGLGLRLIYFSYDVKMKEKGDIPEGYSVSREKKERFSLILESASTNQTSMYLCASSPSTGGSTDTQYFGPGTRLTVL.

The chain is built from TRBV20-1 and TRBJ1-2, with a tentative D call TRBD1 (5 bases). The CDR3 has 16 residues. Germline lookup yields CDR1 DFQATT and CDR2 SNEGSKA (reference sequence). V was clipped by 3 bases and J by 7 bases, with 24 bases between them. Here the CDR3 reads CSASNPRQGSSSGYTF. The CDR3 DNA is TGCAGTGCTAGTAATCCCCGGCAGGGAAGTTCCAGTGGCTACACCTTC.

The J gene is TRBJ1-6, the V gene TRBV6-5; 8 nucleotides match TRBD1. Germline assignment: CDR1 MNHEY and CDR2 SVGAGI. The CDR3 covers 15 residues. Germline trimming cut 8 bases from V and 7 bases from J; bases unmatched to any gene: 10. This chain's CDR3 is CASSHYGTGNSPLHF. Written as DNA, the CDR3 is TGTGCCAGCTCGCATTACGGGACAGGAAATTCACCCCTCCACTTT.

The chain combines TRBV29-1 with TRBJ2-7; weak D call: TRBD2 (7 bases). The CDR3 length is 15 residues. The germline V gene encodes CDR1 SQVTM and CDR2 ANQGSEA. V lost 2 bases to trimming and J lost 0 bases, with 14 bases between them. CDR3 bases: TGCAGCGTTGAAAAAGGGGGAGGGATCTCCTACGAGCAGTACTTC. It codes for CSVEKGGGISYEQYF.

This rearrangement joins TRBV15 to TRBJ2-3; no reliable D call. Germline CDR1 is LNHNV and CDR2 is YYDKDF (reference sequence). CDR3 size: 16 residues. V was trimmed by 1 base and J by 4 bases, leaving 15 bases between them. CDR3: CATSRVGSIYADTQYF. In DNA form, the CDR3 reads TGTGCCACCAGCAGAGTGGGCAGTATTTACGCAGATACGCAGTATTTT.

This sequence joins TRBV5-1 and TRBJ1-2; 7 nucleotides align to TRBD1. Germline V gives CDR1 SGHRS, CDR2 YFSETQ. This CDR3 is 15 amino acids long. The junction had 8 bases not matched to a gene; V was cut back by 5 bases and J by 1 base. CDR3 DNA sequence: TGCGCCAGCAGAATCTCCGGGACAGTTAACTATGGCTACACCTTC. Amino acid sequence: CASRISGTVNYGYTF.

The J gene is TRBJ1-6, the V gene TRBV4-1, with D possibly TRBD1 on 6 matching bases. Germline values: CDR1 MGHRA, CDR2 YSYEKL. V lost 1 base and J lost 4, with 14 bases in between. The CDR3 spans 17 residues. This chain's CDR3 is CASSQGLPGQYNSPLHF. The CDR3 nucleotides read TGCGCCAGCAGCCAAGGCCTCCCCGGACAGTATAATTCACCCCTCCACTTT.